This note documents a single TCR beta chain sequence. Its antigen remains unidentified. No base quality information exists; no much larger clone differs at one position. Ends trimmed: V by 4 bases, J by 3 bases; bases unmatched to a gene: 10. The CDR3 covers 16 residues, taking in both the cysteine and the phenylalanine. The DNA shown is the 48-base CDR3, in frame from base 1. Reading the germline V gene gives CDR1 SGHRS and CDR2 YFSETQ. This sample is drawn from a study of T-cell memory formation after mild COVID-19 (dated by TCRdb to 2020 to 2023). About the study as a whole: Most TCR sequence clusters were specific to one of the two donors. Two young, previously healthy adult volunteers made up the cohort, one male and one female. In two donors, T-cell clones that expanded and contracted after mild COVID-19 were tracked by sequencing TCRalpha and TCRbeta repertoires over time. The investigation overall reported the following: Contracting CD4+ clones were located mainly in the CM and EM memory subsets, whereas CD8+ clones were found to be enriched in EMRA. Balanced CD4/CD8 phenotypes were observed for clones contracting from day 15 to 85, whereas a bias towards CD4+ was observed for a second wave of clones expanding from day 15 to 37. SARS-CoV-2 specificity was not confirmed for the second-wave clones peaking on day 37. Some responding clones were found in pre-infection memory, which suggests that pre-existing cross-reactive memory T cells took part in the SARS-CoV-2 response. Only two mild cases were covered by the study, and larger cohorts that include severe cases with pre-infection samples were considered necessary.

PBMCs were isolated by Ficoll-Paque density gradient centrifugation. TCRdb lists the instrument as Illumina NovaSeq 6000. cDNA libraries for TCRalpha and TCRbeta were prepared by 5'RACE using constant-segment primers, with sample barcodes and unique molecular identifiers added. Trizol reagent was used to extract RNA from every sample. Libraries were amplified in two PCR steps, with a second sample barcode and Illumina TruSeq adapters added in the second step. Sequencing of libraries was performed on an Illumina NovaSeq with 2 x 150 bp paired-end reads. Per the original workflow: Demultiplexing of reads and collapsing into UMI-guided consensus sequences were performed with migec v1.2.7. Using mixcr v2.1.11, UMI consensuses were aligned to TRA and TRB V and J templates and then assembled into clonotypes. A clonotype was counted as expanded or contracted only if both edgeR and NoisET called the change significant, with noise models trained on biological replicates. For edgeR calls, the thresholds were a false discovery rate-adjusted p below 0.01 and a log2 fold-change of 1. As an exploratory analysis of dynamics, max-normalized trajectories of the 1000 most abundant clonotypes were examined with PCA combined with hierarchical clustering. The CD4 or CD8 phenotype of responding clones was assigned using the separately sequenced CD4+ and CD8+ repertoires. TCRdb reworked the public reads: Q25 trimming with fastp, MiXCR clone assembly, productive beta chains retained. CDR3 protein duplicates are merged, each entry listing the most common genes and DNA. These V and J calls derive from TCRdb rather than the authors' analysis. The sample table lists some 330,000 distinct CDR3 sequences, around 20% of them with a count of one. Approximately 13% of the sample goes to the ten largest clones.

Recombination connected TRBV5-1 to TRBJ2-3; 8 middle bases align to TRBD2. The TCR comes from an adult woman who had mild COVID-19 (a few samples of this study predate the infection). The sample titles of this study are shuffled in the database, so cell type and time point are left out; the donor was told from shared clones. The sequencing sample was made of PBMCs or a T cell subset sorted from them (not recorded which). The bases read TGCGCCAGCAGCGTGGTCGGGGGGGGCAGGACAGATACGCAGTATTTT. Its protein is CASSVVGGGRTDTQYF.